A single sample is the source of the 18 T cell receptor beta chains below, sequenced in a study of T-cell reconstitution after alpha-beta-depleted transplantation in children. As it was prepared, the TCRbeta library received unique molecular identifiers. TCRdb processed the PCR reads anew with MiXCR; each CDR3 protein has one entry. The data hold over 300,000 distinct CDR3 sequences, with under 13% observed a single time. The source material was PBMCs from the stem cell graft donor, sampled from the stem cell graft. The receptors come from a human donor who donated a stem cell graft to a child with acute lymphoblastic leukemia.

The DNA of the CDR3 is TGTGCCAGCAGTTCAGCGGTCGGACAGGAGCAGTACTTC. As protein: CASSSAVGQEQYF. The chain combines TRBV5-6 with TRBJ2-7; D is perhaps TRBD1 (6 bases). The CDR3 is 13 amino acids. V was pared by 5 bases and J by 7 bases, with 16 bases between. Per the germline V gene, CDR1 is SGHDT and CDR2 is YYEEEE.

This clonotype was detected a few times. The chain is built from TRBV6-1 and TRBJ1-1, with D uncertain. V was shortened by 7 bases and J by 2 bases, with 17 bases between the two germline ends. This CDR3 region has 15 residues. The germline CDR1 and CDR2 sequences are MNHNS and SASEGT. The CDR3 reads CASTSLLGPNTEAFF. CDR3 nucleotides: TGTGCCAGCACCTCCCTCCTAGGGCCTAACACTGAAGCTTTCTTT.

The J gene is TRBJ1-4, the V gene TRBV5-1; a weak D match, TRBD1 (5 bases). The CDR3 is 13 residues long. V was clipped by 5 bases and J by 8 bases, with 13 bases between them. Germline V lookup: CDR1 SGHRS, CDR2 YFSETQ. As DNA, the CDR3 is TGCGCCAGCAGATGGCTCCGGGGGGAAAAACTGTTTTTT. Protein: CASRWLRGEKLFF.

This sequence joins TRBV3-1 and TRBJ1-1, with D possibly TRBD1 on 5 matching bases. This CDR3 comprises 14 residues. The ends were cut back, 3 bases at V and 0 bases at J, with 8 bases in the middle. The germline gives CDR1 LGHDT, CDR2 YNNKEL (reference sequence). CDR3: CASSQGGVNTEAFF. DNA for the CDR3: TGTGCCAGCAGCCAGGGGGGGGTGAACACTGAAGCTTTCTTT.

This clonotype was counted between two and nine times. A much larger clone differs from this one at a single base, so this may be a read error. The rearrangement uses TRBV20-1 and TRBJ1-5, with TRBD1 as a possible D gene (6 bases). From germline, CDR1 is DFQATT and CDR2 SNEGSKA (reference sequence). This CDR3 region has 16 residues. Written as DNA, the CDR3 is TGCTGTGCTAGAGATCGGGGTCAGGGGAGCAATCAGCCCCAGCATTTT. Protein: CCARDRGQGSNQPQHF.

Many counts were recorded for this clonotype. The V call is TRBV7-2, the J call TRBJ2-3, with D uncertain. The CDR3 has 14 residues. V was pared by 1 base and J by 2 bases, with 7 bases between. CDR1 is SGHTA and CDR2 is FQGNSA in the germline V gene. The CDR3 region has the DNA TGTGCCAGCAGCTTAGGGGTGCCCACAGATACGCAGTATTTT. Amino acid sequence: CASSLGVPTDTQYF.

This clonotype was detected a few times. The gene calls are TRBV7-3 and TRBJ2-3; D possibly corresponds to TRBD2 (6 bases). V was trimmed by 4 bases and J by 2 bases, leaving 16 bases between them. The CDR3 sequence is 16 residues long. Germline CDR1 is SGHTA and CDR2 is FQGTGA. CDR3 amino acids: CASSSVDGDFTDTQYF. The CDR3 nucleotides read TGTGCCAGCAGCTCTGTCGACGGGGACTTCACAGATACGCAGTATTTT.

The J gene is TRBJ1-4, the V gene TRBV27, with a weak D call TRBD1 (6 bases). V lost 6 bases and J lost 6, with 14 bases in between. Germline V gene sequence: CDR1 MNHEY, CDR2 SMNVEV (reference sequence). There are 14 residues in the CDR3. CDR3 coding DNA: TGTGCCAGCAGCCTCCGGGACACCTATGAAAAACTGTTTTTT. Translation gives CASSLRDTYEKLFF.

This clonotype was observed at least ten times. The chain recombines TRBV4-1 with TRBJ1-1, with D tentatively TRBD1 (5 bases). This CDR3 is built from 15 residues. V was clipped by 1 base and J by 1 base, with 10 bases between them. Germline V gene sequence: CDR1 MGHRA, CDR2 YSYEKL. The chain's CDR3 is CASSQAGLGNTEAFF. CDR3 bases: TGCGCCAGCAGCCAAGCAGGGTTGGGGAACACTGAAGCTTTCTTT.

This CDR3 reads CASSLGVEQEETQYF. In DNA form, the CDR3 reads TGCGCCAGCAGCTTGGGGGTAGAGCAAGAAGAGACCCAGTACTTC. The rearrangement links TRBV5-1 to TRBJ2-5; D is uncertain. V was cut by 0 bases and J by 3 bases, with 12 bases left in between. Looked up from germline, CDR1 is SGHRS and CDR2 is YFSETQ. The CDR3 is 15 residues long. Supplemented by reference TRBV5-1 and TRBJ2-5, the full variable domain reads KAGVTQTPRYLIKTRGQQVTLSCSPISGHRSVSWYQQTPGQGLQFLFEYFSETQRNKGNFPGRFSGRQFSNSRSEMNVSTLELGDSALYLCASSLGVEQEETQYFGPGTRLLVL.

A few counts support this clonotype. This rearrangement joins TRBV3-1 to TRBJ2-1; possibly TRBD2 for D (6 bases). Looked up from germline, CDR1 is LGHDT and CDR2 is YNNKEL (reference sequence). V was shortened by 6 bases and J by 6 bases, with 15 bases between the two germline ends. The CDR3 loop spans 14 amino acids. CDR3 residues: CASSKGGAANEQFF. Here the CDR3 DNA reads TGTGCCAGCAGTAAAGGAGGGGCAGCCAATGAGCAGTTCTTC.

This chain connects TRBV12-3 or TRBV12-4 to TRBJ2-1; TRBD2 aligns across 7 bases. V gave up 3 bases and J gave up 2 bases; unmatched junction bases: 7. CDR3 length equals 16 residues. CDR3 protein: CASSFSGGRPYNEQFF. In DNA, the CDR3 is TGTGCCAGCAGTTTTTCGGGCGGGAGACCCTACAATGAGCAGTTCTTC.

This clonotype was detected a few times. The chain is built from TRBV29-1 and TRBJ2-7; possibly TRBD2 for D (7 bases). CDR3 size: 13 residues. V was trimmed by 6 bases and J by 2 bases, leaving 14 bases between them. CDR1 is SQVTM, CDR2 ANQGSEA, per germline. As DNA, the CDR3 is TGCAGCGTGGGGGGGGGCAGTACCTACGAGCAGTACTTC. It is translated as CSVGGGSTYEQYF.

This clonotype was counted only a few times. This chain joins TRBV7-8 and TRBJ2-7; D not resolved. The germline gives CDR1 SGHVS, CDR2 FQNEAQ. The CDR3 sequence is 14 residues long. Deletions cut 4 bases from V and 4 bases from J, with 14 bases between. The CDR3 sequence is CASSSLEGIYEQYF. In DNA, the CDR3 is TGTGCCAGCAGCTCCCTCGAAGGGATTTACGAGCAGTACTTC.

The V and J genes are TRBV9 and TRBJ2-5, with TRBD2 as a possible D gene (6 bases). The CDR3 is made up of 14 amino acids. V lost 0 bases and J lost 5, with 11 bases in between. Looked up from germline, CDR1 is SGDLS and CDR2 is YYNGEE. CDR3 in amino acids: CASSVGRGLETQYF. Here the CDR3 DNA reads TGTGCCAGCAGCGTAGGGCGGGGCCTGGAGACCCAGTACTTC.

The rearrangement uses TRBV14 and TRBJ2-1, with no clear D. The CDR3 is 17 residues long. V shed 3 bases and J shed 0 bases, with 15 bases lying between them. Germline V gene data show CDR1 as SGHDN and CDR2 as FVKESK. CDR3 in DNA: TGTGCCAGCAGCCATAAGGATTCCTCACGCTCCTACAATGAGCAGTTCTTC. Amino acids: CASSHKDSSRSYNEQFF.

The chain has TRBV20-1 and TRBJ1-5, with TRBD1 matching over 9 bases. Germline V gene sequence: CDR1 DFQATT, CDR2 SNEGSKA (reference sequence). After removal of 6 bases from V and 6 bases from J, the junction contained 6 bases not matched to a gene. CDR3 length: 13 amino acids. As DNA, the CDR3 is TGCAGTGCCGGGGGACAGGGAGGTCAGCCCCAGCATTTT. Translation: CSAGGQGGQPQHF.

A few counts support this clonotype. J is TRBJ2-1 and V is TRBV5-1, with TRBD1 identical over 8 bases. Germline trimming cut 3 bases from V and 3 bases from J; bases unmatched to any gene: 5. Germline V gives CDR1 SGHRS, CDR2 YFSETQ. This CDR3 spans 15 amino acids. As DNA, the CDR3 is TGCGCCAGCAGCTCCGGACAGGGTAACTACAATGAGCAGTTCTTC. Amino acids: CASSSGQGNYNEQFF.